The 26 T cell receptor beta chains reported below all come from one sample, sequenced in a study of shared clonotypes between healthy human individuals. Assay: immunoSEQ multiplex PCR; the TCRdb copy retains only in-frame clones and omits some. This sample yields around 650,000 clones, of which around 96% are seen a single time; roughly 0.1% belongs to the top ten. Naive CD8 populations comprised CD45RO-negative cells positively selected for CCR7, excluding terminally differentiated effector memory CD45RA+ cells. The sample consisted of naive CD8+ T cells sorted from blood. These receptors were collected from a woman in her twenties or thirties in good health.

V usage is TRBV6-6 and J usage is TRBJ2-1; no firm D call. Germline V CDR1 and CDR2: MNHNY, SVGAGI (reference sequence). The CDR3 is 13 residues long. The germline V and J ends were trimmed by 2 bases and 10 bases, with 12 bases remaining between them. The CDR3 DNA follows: TGTGCCAGCAGTTACCCTGACGCTGCCGAGCAGTTCTTC. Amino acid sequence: CASSYPDAAEQFF.

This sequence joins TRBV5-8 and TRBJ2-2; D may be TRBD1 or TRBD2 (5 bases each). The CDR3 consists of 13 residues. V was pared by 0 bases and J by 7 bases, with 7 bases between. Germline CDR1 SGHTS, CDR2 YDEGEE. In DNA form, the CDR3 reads TGTGCCAGCAGCTTGGGGGACCTCGGGGAGCTGTTTTTT. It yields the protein CASSLGDLGELFF. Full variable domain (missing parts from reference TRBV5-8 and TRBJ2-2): EAGVTQSPTHLIKTRGQQATLRCSPISGHTSVYWYQQALGLGLQFLLWYDEGEERNRGNFPPRFSGRQFPNYSSELNVNALELEDSALYLCASSLGDLGELFFGEGSRLTVL.

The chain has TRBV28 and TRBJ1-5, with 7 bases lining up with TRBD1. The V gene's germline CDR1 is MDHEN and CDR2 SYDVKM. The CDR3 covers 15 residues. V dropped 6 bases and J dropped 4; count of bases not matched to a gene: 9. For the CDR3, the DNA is TGTGCCAGCAGCCCGAACAGGGGAGGGAATCAGCCCCAGCATTTT. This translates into CASSPNRGGNQPQHF.

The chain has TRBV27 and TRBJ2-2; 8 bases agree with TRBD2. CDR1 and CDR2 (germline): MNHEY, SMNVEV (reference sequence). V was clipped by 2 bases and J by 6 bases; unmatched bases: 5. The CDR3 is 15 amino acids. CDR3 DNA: TGTGCCAGCAGTTTACTAGCGGGTACTCCCGGGGAGCTGTTTTTT. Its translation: CASSLLAGTPGELFF.

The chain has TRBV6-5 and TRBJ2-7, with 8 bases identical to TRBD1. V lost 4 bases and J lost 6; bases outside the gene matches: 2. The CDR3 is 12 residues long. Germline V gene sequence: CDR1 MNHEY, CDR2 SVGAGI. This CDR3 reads CASSWTGIEQYF. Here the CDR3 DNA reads TGTGCCAGCAGTTGGACAGGGATCGAGCAGTACTTC.

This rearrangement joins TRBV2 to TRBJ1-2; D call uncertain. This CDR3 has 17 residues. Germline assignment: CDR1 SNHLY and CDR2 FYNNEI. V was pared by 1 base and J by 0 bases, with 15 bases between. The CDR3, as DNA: TGTGCCAGCAGTGAAGTGTTGACGTCAGGCCCTAACTATGGCTACACCTTC. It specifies CASSEVLTSGPNYGYTF.

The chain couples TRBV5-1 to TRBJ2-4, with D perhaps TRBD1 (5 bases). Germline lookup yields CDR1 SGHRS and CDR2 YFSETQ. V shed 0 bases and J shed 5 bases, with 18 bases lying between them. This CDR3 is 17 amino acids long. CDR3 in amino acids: CASSLDSRALIQNIQYF. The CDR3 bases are TGCGCCAGCAGCTTGGACTCCAGGGCTCTGATCCAAAACATTCAGTACTTC.

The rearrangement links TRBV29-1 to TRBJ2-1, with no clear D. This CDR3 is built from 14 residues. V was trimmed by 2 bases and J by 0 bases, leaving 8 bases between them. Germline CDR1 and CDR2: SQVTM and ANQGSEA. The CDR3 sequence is CSVEWVGSYNEQFF. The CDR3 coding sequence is TGCAGCGTTGAATGGGTTGGCTCCTACAATGAGCAGTTCTTC.

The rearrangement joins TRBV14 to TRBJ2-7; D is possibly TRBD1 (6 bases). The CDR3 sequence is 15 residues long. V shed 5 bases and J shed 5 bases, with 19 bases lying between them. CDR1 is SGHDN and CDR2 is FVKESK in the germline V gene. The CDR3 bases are TGTGCCAGCAGCGCCGGGACACCTATCATCAACGAGCAGTACTTC. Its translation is CASSAGTPIINEQYF.

The CDR3 is CASSQETQKGYTF. Here the CDR3 DNA reads TGCGCCAGCAGCCAAGAAACACAGAAAGGCTACACCTTC. The chain is built from TRBV4-1 and TRBJ1-2; D is unresolved. The CDR3 has 13 amino acids. Germline lookup yields CDR1 MGHRA and CDR2 YSYEKL. Between the trimmed V and J ends, which lost 0 bases and 8 bases, there was a span of 10 bases.

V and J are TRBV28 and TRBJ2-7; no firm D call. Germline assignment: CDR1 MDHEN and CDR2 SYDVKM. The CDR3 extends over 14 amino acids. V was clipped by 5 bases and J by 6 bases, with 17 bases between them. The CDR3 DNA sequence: TGTGCCAGCAGTCCCCTCGGAAGCTCATCCGAGCAGTACTTC. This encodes CASSPLGSSSEQYF.

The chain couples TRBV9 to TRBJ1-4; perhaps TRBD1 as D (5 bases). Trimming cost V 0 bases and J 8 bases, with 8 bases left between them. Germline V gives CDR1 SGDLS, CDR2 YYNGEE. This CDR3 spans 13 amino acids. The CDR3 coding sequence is TGTGCCAGCAGCGTAGGTGGGGGGGAAAAACTGTTTTTT. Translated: CASSVGGGEKLFF.

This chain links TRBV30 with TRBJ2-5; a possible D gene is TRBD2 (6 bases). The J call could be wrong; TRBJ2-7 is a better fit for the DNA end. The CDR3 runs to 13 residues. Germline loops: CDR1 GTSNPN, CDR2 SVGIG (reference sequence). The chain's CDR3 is CAWSTGGTYEQYF. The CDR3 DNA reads TGTGCCTGGAGTACCGGAGGGACCTACGAGCAGTACTTC.

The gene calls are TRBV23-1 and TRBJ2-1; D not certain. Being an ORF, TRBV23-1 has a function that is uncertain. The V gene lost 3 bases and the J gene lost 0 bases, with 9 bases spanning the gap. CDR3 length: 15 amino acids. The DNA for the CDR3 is TGCGCCAGCAGTCAGCATAAAAGCTCCTACAATGAGCAGTTCTTC. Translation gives CASSQHKSSYNEQFF.

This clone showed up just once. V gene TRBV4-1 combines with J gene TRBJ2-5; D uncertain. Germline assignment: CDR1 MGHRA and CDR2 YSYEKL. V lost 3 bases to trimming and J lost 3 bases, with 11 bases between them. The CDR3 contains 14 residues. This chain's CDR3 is CASSHPGLEETQYF. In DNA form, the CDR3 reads TGCGCCAGCAGCCATCCAGGTCTAGAAGAGACCCAGTACTTC.

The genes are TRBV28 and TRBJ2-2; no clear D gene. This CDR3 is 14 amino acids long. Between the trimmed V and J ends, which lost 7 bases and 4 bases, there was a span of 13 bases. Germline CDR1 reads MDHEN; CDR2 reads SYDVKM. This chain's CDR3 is CASTWQISTGELFF. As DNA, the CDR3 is TGTGCCAGCACTTGGCAGATTTCCACCGGGGAGCTGTTTTTT.

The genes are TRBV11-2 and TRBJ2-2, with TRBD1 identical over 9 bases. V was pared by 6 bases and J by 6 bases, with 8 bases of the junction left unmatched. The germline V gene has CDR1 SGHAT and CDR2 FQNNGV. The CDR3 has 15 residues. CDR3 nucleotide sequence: TGTGCCAGCAGATCTACAAACAGGGGGCCCGGGGAGCTGTTTTTT. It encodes CASRSTNRGPGELFF.

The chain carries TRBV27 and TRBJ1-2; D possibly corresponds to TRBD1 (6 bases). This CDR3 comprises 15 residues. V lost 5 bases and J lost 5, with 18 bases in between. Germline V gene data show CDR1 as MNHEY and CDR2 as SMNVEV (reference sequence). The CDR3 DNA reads TGTGCCAGCAGTCCCCGGGGGGGCAGGTTGTATGGCTACACCTTC. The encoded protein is CASSPRGGRLYGYTF.

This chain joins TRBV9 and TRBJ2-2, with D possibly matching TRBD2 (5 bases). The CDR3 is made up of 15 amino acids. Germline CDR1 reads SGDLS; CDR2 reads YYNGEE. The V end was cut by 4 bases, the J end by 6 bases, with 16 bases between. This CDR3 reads CASSPPTRSSGELFF. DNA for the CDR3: TGTGCCAGCAGCCCCCCCACTAGATCCTCCGGGGAGCTGTTTTTT.

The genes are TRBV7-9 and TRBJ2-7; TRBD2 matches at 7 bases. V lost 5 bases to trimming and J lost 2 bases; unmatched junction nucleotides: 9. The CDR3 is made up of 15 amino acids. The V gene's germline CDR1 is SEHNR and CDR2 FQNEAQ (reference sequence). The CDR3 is CASSHGASGPYEQYF. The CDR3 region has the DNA TGTGCCAGCAGCCACGGGGCTAGCGGACCCTACGAGCAGTACTTC.

DNA of the CDR3: TGTGCCAGCAGCCCTGCCCTAGGTTACACCGGGGAGCTGTTTTTT. Protein product: CASSPALGYTGELFF. This sequence joins TRBV27 and TRBJ2-2; D unclear. Trimming stripped 6 bases from V and 3 bases from J, with 14 bases between. The CDR3 totals 15 residues. Germline assignment: CDR1 MNHEY and CDR2 SMNVEV (reference sequence).

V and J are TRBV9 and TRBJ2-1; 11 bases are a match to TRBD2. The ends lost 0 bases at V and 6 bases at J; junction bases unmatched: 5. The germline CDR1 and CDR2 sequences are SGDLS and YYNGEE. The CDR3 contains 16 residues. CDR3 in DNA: TGTGCCAGCAGCGTAGCTGAGACTAGCGGGATCAATGAGCAGTTCTTC. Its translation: CASSVAETSGINEQFF.

In nucleotides, the CDR3 is TGTGCGGTACGGGTAGGGGGTCACACTGAAGCTTTCTTT. It is translated as CAVRVGGHTEAFF. The rearrangement links TRBV19 to TRBJ1-1; TRBD1 is a possible D gene (6 bases). This CDR3 spans 13 amino acids. The germline CDR1 and CDR2 sequences are LNHDA and SQIVND (reference sequence). Full variable domain (outside the CDR3, taken from reference TRBV19 and TRBJ1-1): DGGITQSPKYLFRKEGQNVTLSCEQNLNHDAMYWYRQDPGQGLRLIYYSQIVNDFQKGDIAEGYSVSREKKESFPLTVTSAQKNPTAFYLCAVRVGGHTEAFFGQGTRLTVV.

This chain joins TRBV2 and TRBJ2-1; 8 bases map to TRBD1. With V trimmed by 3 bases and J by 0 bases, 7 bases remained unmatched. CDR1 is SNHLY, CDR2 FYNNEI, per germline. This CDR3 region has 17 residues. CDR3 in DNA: TGTGCCAGCAGTGATGGGGACAGGTTTGACTCCTACAATGAGCAGTTCTTC. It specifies CASSDGDRFDSYNEQFF.

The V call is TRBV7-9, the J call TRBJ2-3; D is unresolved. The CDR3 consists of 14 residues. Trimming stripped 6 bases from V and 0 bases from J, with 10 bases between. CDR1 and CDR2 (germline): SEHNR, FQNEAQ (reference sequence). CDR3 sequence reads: CASRASFSTDTQYF. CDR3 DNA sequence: TGTGCCAGCAGGGCATCCTTTAGCACAGATACGCAGTATTTT. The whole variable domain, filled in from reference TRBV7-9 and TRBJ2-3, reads DTGVSQNPRHKITKRGQNVTFRCDPISEHNRLYWYRQTLGQGPEFLTYFQNEAQLEKSRLLSDRFSAERPKGSFSTLEIQRTEQGDSAMYLCASRASFSTDTQYFGPGTRLTVL.

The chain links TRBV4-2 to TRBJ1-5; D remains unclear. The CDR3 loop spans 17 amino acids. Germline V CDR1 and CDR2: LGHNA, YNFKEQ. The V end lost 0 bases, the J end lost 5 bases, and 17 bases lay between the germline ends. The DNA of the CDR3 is TGTGCCAGCAGCCAAGAAGTTTCGGGTATCCCCGATCAGCCCCAGCATTTT. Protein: CASSQEVSGIPDQPQHF.